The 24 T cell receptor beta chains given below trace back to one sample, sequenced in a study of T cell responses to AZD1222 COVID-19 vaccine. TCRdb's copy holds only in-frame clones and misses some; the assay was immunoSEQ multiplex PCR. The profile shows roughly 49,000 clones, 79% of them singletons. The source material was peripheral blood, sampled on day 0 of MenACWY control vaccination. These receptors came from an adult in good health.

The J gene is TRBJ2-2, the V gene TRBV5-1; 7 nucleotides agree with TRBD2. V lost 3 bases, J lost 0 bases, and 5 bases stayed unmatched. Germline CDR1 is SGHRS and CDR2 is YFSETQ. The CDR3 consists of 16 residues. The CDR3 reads CASSYIAGPNTGELFF. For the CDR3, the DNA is TGCGCCAGCAGCTATATAGCGGGTCCGAACACCGGGGAGCTGTTTTTT.

This CDR3 reads CASSQVGRKGETQYF. The CDR3 DNA is TGTGCCAGCAGCCAAGTTGGGCGGAAAGGAGAGACCCAGTACTTC. The chain joins TRBV14 to TRBJ2-5, with D unresolved. Germline values: CDR1 SGHDN, CDR2 FVKESK. Trimming took off 1 base at V and 4 bases at J, with 13 bases between the two ends. This CDR3 comprises 15 residues.

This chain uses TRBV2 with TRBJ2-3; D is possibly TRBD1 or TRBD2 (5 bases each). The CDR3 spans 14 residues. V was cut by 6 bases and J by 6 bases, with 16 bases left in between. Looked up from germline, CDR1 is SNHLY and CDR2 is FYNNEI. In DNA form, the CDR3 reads TGTGCCAGCAGCGCCGGGACCAGTGGGGATACGCAGTATTTT. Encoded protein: CASSAGTSGDTQYF.

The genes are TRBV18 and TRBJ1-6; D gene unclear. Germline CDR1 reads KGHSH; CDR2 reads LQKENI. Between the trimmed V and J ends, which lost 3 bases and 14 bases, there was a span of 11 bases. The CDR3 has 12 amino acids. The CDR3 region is CASSPSGVTLHF. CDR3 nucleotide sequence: TGTGCCAGCTCACCGTCCGGAGTCACCCTCCACTTT.

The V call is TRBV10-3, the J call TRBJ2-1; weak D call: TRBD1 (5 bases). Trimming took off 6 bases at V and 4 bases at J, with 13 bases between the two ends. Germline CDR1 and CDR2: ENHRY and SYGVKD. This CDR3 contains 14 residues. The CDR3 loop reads CAISLRGEYNEQFF. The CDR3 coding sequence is TGTGCCATCAGCCTTAGGGGCGAGTACAATGAGCAGTTCTTC.

CDR3 DNA sequence: TGTGCCAGTAGGGCACAGGGGGGGACTGAAGCTTTCTTT. Protein: CASRAQGGTEAFF. This chain links TRBV19 with TRBJ1-1; 8 nucleotides agree with TRBD1. This CDR3 has 13 amino acids. In germline, CDR1 is LNHDA, CDR2 SQIVND (reference sequence). The junction had 5 bases not matched to a gene; V was cut back by 6 bases and J by 5 bases.

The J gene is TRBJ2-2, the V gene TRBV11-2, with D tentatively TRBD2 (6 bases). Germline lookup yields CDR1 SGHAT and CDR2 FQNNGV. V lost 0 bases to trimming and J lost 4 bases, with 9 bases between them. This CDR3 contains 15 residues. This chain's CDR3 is CASSLETSGTGELFF. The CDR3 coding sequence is TGTGCCAGCAGCTTAGAGACTAGTGGCACCGGGGAGCTGTTTTTT.

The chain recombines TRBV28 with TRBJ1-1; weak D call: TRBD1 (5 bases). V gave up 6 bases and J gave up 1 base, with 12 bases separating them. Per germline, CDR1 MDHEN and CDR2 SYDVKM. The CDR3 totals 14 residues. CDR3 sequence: CASRPIGGNTEAFF. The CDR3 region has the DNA TGTGCCAGCAGGCCGATTGGGGGGAACACTGAAGCTTTCTTT.

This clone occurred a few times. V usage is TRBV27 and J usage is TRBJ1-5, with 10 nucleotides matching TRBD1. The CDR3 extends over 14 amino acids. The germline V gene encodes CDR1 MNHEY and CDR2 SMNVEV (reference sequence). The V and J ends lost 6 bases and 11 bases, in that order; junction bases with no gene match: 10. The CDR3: CASSSGTGESSQHF. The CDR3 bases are TGTGCCAGCAGCTCCGGGACAGGGGAATCATCCCAGCATTTT.

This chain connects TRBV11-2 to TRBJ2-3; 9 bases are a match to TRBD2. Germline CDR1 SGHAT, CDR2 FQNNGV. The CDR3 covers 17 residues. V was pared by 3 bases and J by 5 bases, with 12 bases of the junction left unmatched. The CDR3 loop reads CASSFKRGGANGDTQYF. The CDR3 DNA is TGTGCCAGCAGCTTCAAACGCGGGGGGGCTAACGGAGATACGCAGTATTTT.

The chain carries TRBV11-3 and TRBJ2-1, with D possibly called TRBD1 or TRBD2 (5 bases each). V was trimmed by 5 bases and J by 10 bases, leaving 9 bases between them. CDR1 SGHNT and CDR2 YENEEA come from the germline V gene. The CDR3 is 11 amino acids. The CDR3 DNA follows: TGTGCCAGCAGCACCCGGGACGAGCAGTTCTTC. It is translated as CASSTRDEQFF.

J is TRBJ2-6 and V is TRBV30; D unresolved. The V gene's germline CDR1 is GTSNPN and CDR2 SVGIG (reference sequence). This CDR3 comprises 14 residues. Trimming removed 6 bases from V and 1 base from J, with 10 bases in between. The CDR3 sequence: CACIGRSGANVLTF. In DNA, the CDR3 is TGTGCCTGCATTGGACGGTCTGGGGCCAACGTCCTGACTTTC.

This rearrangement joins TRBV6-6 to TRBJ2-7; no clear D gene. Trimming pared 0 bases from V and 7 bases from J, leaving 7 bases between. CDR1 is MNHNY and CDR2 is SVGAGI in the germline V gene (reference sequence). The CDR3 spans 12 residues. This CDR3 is CASSYSNEEQYF. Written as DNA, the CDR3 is TGTGCCAGCAGTTACTCTAACGAGGAGCAGTACTTC.

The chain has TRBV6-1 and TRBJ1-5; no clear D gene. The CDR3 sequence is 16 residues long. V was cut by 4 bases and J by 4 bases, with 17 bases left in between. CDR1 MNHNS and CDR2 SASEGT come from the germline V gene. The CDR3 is CASSGQVVSGNQPQHF. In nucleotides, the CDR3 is TGTGCCAGCAGTGGGCAGGTGGTTAGTGGTAATCAGCCCCAGCATTTT.

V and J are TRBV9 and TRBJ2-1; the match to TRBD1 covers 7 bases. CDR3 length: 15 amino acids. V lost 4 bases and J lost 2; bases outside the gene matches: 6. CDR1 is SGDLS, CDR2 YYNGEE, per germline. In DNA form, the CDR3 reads TGTGCCAGCAGCTTCCGACAGGGCCCCTACAATGAGCAGTTCTTC. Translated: CASSFRQGPYNEQFF.

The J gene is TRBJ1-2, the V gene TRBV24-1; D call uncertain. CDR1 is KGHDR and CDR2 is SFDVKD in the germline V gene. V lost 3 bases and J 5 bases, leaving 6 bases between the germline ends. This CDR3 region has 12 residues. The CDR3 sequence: CATSDGLYGYTF. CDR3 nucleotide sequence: TGTGCCACCAGTGATGGGCTGTATGGCTACACCTTC.

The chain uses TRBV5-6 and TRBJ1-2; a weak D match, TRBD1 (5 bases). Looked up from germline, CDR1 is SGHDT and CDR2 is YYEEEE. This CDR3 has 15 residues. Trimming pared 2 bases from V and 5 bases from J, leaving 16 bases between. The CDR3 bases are TGTGCCAGCAGCTTTGGGGGGGTCCAATCTTATGGCTACACCTTC. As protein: CASSFGGVQSYGYTF.

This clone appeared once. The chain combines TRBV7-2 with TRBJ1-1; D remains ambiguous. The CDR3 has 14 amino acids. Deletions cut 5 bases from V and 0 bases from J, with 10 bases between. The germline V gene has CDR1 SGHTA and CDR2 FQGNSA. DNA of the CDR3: TGTGCCAGCAGCCCGACTAAGATGAACACTGAAGCTTTCTTT. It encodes CASSPTKMNTEAFF.

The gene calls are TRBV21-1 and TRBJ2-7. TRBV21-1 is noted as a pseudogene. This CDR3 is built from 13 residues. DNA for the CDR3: TGTGCCAGCAGCAATAGGCAACTCTACGAGCAGTACTTC. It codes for CASSNRQLYEQYF.

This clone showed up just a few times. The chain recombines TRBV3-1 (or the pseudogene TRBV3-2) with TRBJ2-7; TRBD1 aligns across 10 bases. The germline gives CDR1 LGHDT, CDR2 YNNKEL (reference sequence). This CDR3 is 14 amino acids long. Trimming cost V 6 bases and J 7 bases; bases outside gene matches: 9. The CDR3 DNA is TGTGCCAGCAGAAGAAGACAGGGGGCACAGGAGCAGTACTTC. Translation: CASRRRQGAQEQYF.

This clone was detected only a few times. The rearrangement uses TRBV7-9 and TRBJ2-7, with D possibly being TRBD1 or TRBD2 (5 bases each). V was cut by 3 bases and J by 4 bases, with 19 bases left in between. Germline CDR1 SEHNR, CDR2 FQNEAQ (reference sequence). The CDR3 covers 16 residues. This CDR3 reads CASSFQGEQGAYEQYF. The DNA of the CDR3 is TGTGCCAGCAGCTTTCAAGGAGAGCAGGGAGCATACGAGCAGTACTTC.

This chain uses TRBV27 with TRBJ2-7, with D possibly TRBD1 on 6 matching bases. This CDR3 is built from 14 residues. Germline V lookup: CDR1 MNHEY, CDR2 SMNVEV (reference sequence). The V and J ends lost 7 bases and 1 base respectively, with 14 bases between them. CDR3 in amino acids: CASTQGPDSYEQYF. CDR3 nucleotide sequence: TGTGCCAGCACCCAGGGGCCCGATTCCTACGAGCAGTACTTC.

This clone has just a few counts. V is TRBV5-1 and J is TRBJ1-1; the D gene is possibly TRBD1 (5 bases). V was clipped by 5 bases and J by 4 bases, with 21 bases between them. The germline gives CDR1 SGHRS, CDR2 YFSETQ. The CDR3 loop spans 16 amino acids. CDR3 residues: CASRPGLGERGTEAFF. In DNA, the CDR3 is TGCGCCAGCAGACCGGGATTGGGGGAAAGAGGCACTGAAGCTTTCTTT. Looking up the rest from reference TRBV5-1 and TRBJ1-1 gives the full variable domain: KAGVTQTPRYLIKTRGQQVTLSCSPISGHRSVSWYQQTPGQGLQFLFEYFSETQRNKGNFPGRFSGRQFSNSRSEMNVSTLELGDSALYLCASRPGLGERGTEAFFGQGTRLTVV.

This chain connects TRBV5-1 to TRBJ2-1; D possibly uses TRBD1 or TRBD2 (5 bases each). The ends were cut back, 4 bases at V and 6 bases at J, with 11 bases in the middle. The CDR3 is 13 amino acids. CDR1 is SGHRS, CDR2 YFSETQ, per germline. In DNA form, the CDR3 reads TGCGCCAGCAGCCCCGCAGGGACCAATGAGCAGTTCTTC. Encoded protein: CASSPAGTNEQFF.